This T cell receptor (beta chain) derives from a study of regulatory T cells in long-lasting Graves disease. The study, taken as a whole, reports: There were preferences for TRBV28, TRBJ1-2 and TRBJ2-5 in persistent disease.

The V gene's germline CDR1 is SGHTA and CDR2 FQGNSA. CDR3 length equals 15 residues. Trimming shortened V by 5 bases and J by 0 bases, and 14 bases separated the two germline ends. Both iRepertoire HTBI primers and Arm-PCR of CDR3 regions were used to build the TCR beta libraries. Under the authors' procedure: Across samples, 60 to 75 TRBV and more than 13 TRBJ segments were found. From the multiplex PCR reads, TCRdb called clonotypes with MiXCR, one entry per CDR3 protein. The authors' filters were not applied to this entry. The sample has some 230,000 distinct CDR3 sequences; 18% are singletons. The time point denotes: newly diagnosed GD, antithyroid drugs for less than 3 months. The TCR library was prepared using RNA isolated from PBMCs. Patients all came to the study from an endocrinology department in Xi'an, China. This clonotype has at least ten counts. Its matching antigen is unknown.

This clonotype was sampled from a female donor with Graves disease. Specimen: peripheral blood mononuclear cells (PBMCs), collected at new diagnosis, from a patient treated with antithyroid drugs. The rearrangement joins TRBV7-2 to TRBJ2-7; a possible D gene is TRBD1 (6 bases). Here the CDR3 DNA reads TGTGCCAGCAGCGTCCAGCTACAGGGCTCCTACGAGCAGTACTTC. Translated, it gives CASSVQLQGSYEQYF. The full variable domain, rest sourced from reference TRBV7-2 and TRBJ2-7, is GAGVSQSPSNKVTEKGKDVELRCDPISGHTALYWYRQSLGQGLEFLIYFQGNSAPDKSGLPSDRFSAERTGGSVSTLTIQRTQQEDSAVYLCASSVQLQGSYEQYFGPGTRLTVT.